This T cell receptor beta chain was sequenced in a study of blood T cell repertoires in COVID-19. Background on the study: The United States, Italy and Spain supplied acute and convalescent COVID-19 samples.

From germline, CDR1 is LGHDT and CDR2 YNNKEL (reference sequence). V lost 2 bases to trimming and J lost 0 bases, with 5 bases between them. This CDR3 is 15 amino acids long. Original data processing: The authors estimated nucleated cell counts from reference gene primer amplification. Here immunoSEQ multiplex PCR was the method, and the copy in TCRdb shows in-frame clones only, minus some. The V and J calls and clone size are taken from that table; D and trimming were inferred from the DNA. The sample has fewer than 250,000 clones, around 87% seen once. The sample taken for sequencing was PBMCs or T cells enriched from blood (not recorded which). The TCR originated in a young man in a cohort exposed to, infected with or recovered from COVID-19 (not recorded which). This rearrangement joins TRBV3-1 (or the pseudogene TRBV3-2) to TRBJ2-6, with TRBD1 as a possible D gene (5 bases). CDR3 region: CASSQQGSGANVLTF. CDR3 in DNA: TGTGCCAGCAGCCAACAGGGCTCTGGGGCCAACGTCCTGACTTTC.